This T cell receptor beta chain was sequenced in a study of CD8+ T cells in alopecia areata. Specified treatment: oral pan-JAK inhibitor, 5-10 mg twice daily. Germline CDR1 reads MGHDK; CDR2 reads SYGVNS. The CDR3 runs to 17 residues. V dropped 5 bases and J dropped 0 bases, with 18 bases sitting between them. TCR sequencing used cDNA made by reverse transcription of extracted RNA. Profiled with immunoSEQ multiplex PCR; TCRdb holds only in-frame clones, not every one. The data hold approximately 210,000 clones, with over 40% observed a single time. The material sequenced was CD4+ T cells sorted from blood, taken at approximately week 36, from a patient treated with tofacitinib. The chain recombines TRBV25-1 with TRBJ2-3, with D perhaps being TRBD1 or TRBD2 (6 bases each). The clonotype comes from a human donor with alopecia areata. The CDR3 DNA reads TGTGCCAGCAGTAAATTGGGGGCGGGAACTAGCACAGATACGCAGTATTTT. It is translated as CASSKLGAGTSTDTQYF.